Included here is one T cell receptor (beta chain) sequence, with context. This specimen belongs to a study of T cell changes during pregnancy in multiple sclerosis. The repertoire was sequenced with immunoSEQ multiplex PCR; TCRdb's copy has only in-frame clones and lacks some. This sample yields more than 55,000 clones, of which 91% are seen a single time; over 1% belongs to the top ten. This TCR derives from a female donor in good health, enrolled as a control in a pregnancy study. The input for sequencing was peripheral blood, taken after pregnancy.

The CDR3: CASSLGHANTEAFF. CDR3 DNA: TGTGCCAGCAGCCTGGGACACGCGAACACTGAAGCTTTCTTT. The chain links TRBV7-2 to TRBJ1-1; maybe TRBD1 (6 bases). Germline V gene sequence: CDR1 SGHTA, CDR2 FQGNSA. Trimming removed 5 bases at V and 1 base at J, with 11 bases between. The CDR3 loop spans 14 amino acids.